The 21 T cell receptor beta chains below all came from one sample that was sequenced in a study of tumor and adjacent non-tumor tissue in lung cancer. The template was RNA from unsorted bulk tissue. The library came from three nested PCR rounds adapted from ARM-PCR protocols. TCRdb ran MiXCR on the multiplex PCR reads and lists one entry per CDR3 protein. Counted here are 200,000 to 250,000 distinct CDR3 sequences, approximately 74% occurring once; the ten biggest clones make up 20% to 25%. Sequences were obtained from lung tumor tissue. The receptors come from a man aged 55 to 69 with non-small cell lung cancer.

Worth noting for this clonotype: A much larger clone lies a single base off, so this may be a read error. This likely comes from a read error, as the CDR3 has no conserved phenylalanine or tryptophan at its end. CDR3 in amino acids: CSAGPPWGNTDNEQFS. The CDR3, as DNA: TGCAGTGCTGGGCCCCCATGGGGAAATACGGACAATGAGCAGTTCTCC. V is TRBV20-1 and J is TRBJ2-1; D not resolved. This CDR3 contains 16 residues. The V gene lost 5 bases and the J gene lost 5 bases, with 22 bases spanning the gap. Per germline, CDR1 DFQATT and CDR2 SNEGSKA (reference sequence).

This clonotype appeared a few times. A much bigger clone sits one base away, suggesting this may be a read error. This rearrangement joins TRBV14 to TRBJ2-4, with D maybe TRBD1 (5 bases). The germline V gene encodes CDR1 SGHDN and CDR2 FVKESK. The CDR3 covers 18 residues. Trimming took 3 bases from V and 0 from J, leaving 18 bases between them. The CDR3 DNA reads TGTGCCAGCAGCCACGGACATACCAATGCTTTAGCCAAAAACATTCAGTACTTC. Its protein product is CASSHGHTNALAKNIQYF.

This clonotype was detected only a few times. The chain links TRBV11-3 to TRBJ1-1, with no clear D. V was trimmed by 5 bases and J by 3 bases, leaving 13 bases between them. CDR1 SGHNT and CDR2 YENEEA come from the germline V gene. CDR3 length: 14 residues. CDR3 nucleotides: TGTGCCAGCAGCCGCAGTGAAGACGACACTGAAGCTTTCTTT. This encodes CASSRSEDDTEAFF. The full variable domain, completed using reference TRBV11-3 and TRBJ1-1, is EAGVVQSPRYKIIEKKQPVAFWCNPISGHNTLYWYLQNLGQGPELLIRYENEEAVDDSQLPKDRFSAERLKGVDSTLKIQPAELGDSAVYLCASSRSEDDTEAFFGQGTRLTVV.

This clonotype was seen ten or more times. V is TRBV6-1 and J is TRBJ2-7, with 11 positions matching TRBD2. The CDR3 has 14 residues. With 10 bases clipped from V and 3 bases from J, the junction kept 8 bases outside the gene matches. Germline CDR1 is MNHNS and CDR2 is SASEGT. Here the CDR3 reads CATKGGTSGYEQYF. The CDR3, as DNA: TGTGCCACAAAGGGGGGGACTAGCGGCTACGAGCAGTACTTC.

This clonotype was seen more than once but under ten times. The chain carries TRBV29-1 and TRBJ1-1; D is undetermined. Germline-derived CDR1 and CDR2 are SQVTM and ANQGSEA. V was clipped by 7 bases and J by 8 bases, with 14 bases between them. This CDR3 region has 11 residues. Here the CDR3 reads CSGALNPEAFF. CDR3 nucleotides: TGCAGCGGGGCCCTCAATCCCGAAGCTTTCTTT.

The V gene is TRBV11-3, the J gene TRBJ2-7, with TRBD1 matching 10 bases. V was clipped by 6 bases and J by 5 bases; unmatched bases: 10. The CDR3 is made up of 15 amino acids. The germline V gene encodes CDR1 SGHNT and CDR2 YENEEA. The CDR3 bases are TGTGCCAGCAGTATCACCGGGACAGGGGTCGACGAGCAGTACTTC. Protein sequence: CASSITGTGVDEQYF.

A note on this clonotype: The conserved final phenylalanine or tryptophan is absent from the CDR3, which likely points to a read error. The limits of the CDR3 on the DNA are not certain, so only TCRdb's listed CDR3 is given. The chain couples TRBV11-2 to TRBJ2-6. Germline V gene lookup returns CDR1 SGHAT and CDR2 FQNNGV. 14 amino acids form the CDR3, both terminal residues included. CDR3: CASSPTSGVNILIL.

The chain couples TRBV4-2 to TRBJ2-2; D gene unclear. Trimming pared 2 bases from V and 9 bases from J, leaving 10 bases between. There are 13 residues in the CDR3. CDR1 LGHNA and CDR2 YNFKEQ come from the germline V gene. The CDR3 reads CASSQYESRELFF. In nucleotides, the CDR3 is TGTGCCAGCAGCCAATATGAATCCCGGGAGCTGTTTTTT.

V is TRBV12-3 or TRBV12-4 and J is TRBJ1-2; possible D gene TRBD1, 6 bases. V was pared by 4 bases and J by 12 bases, with 24 bases between. There are 15 residues in the CDR3. The CDR3 here is CASSSWTALRGGHTF. As DNA, the CDR3 is TGTGCCAGCAGTTCTTGGACAGCCCTCCGGGGAGGCCACACCTTC.

DNA of the CDR3: TGTGCCAGCAGTTTCGCAGGTTTCCTCTCAACTAATGAAAAACTGTTTTTT. Encoded protein: CASSFAGFLSTNEKLFF. The chain carries TRBV12-3 or TRBV12-4 and TRBJ1-4, with D unclear. Trimming left V 3 bases short and J 0 bases short, with 14 bases between. The CDR3 runs to 17 residues.

As regards this clonotype: This likely comes from a read error, as the CDR3 has no conserved phenylalanine or tryptophan at its end. The rearrangement joins TRBV5-1 to TRBJ2-7; maybe TRBD1 (6 bases). Per germline, CDR1 SGHRS and CDR2 YFSETQ. Between the trimmed V and J ends, which lost 2 bases and 6 bases, there was a span of 12 bases. This CDR3 contains 13 residues. The CDR3 here is CASSLTQGGEQYL. The CDR3 DNA reads TGCGCCAGCAGCTTAACACAGGGCGGCGAGCAGTACCTC.

As regards this clonotype: A much larger clone lies one base from this, so it may be a read error. The limits of the CDR3 on the DNA are not certain, so only TCRdb's listed CDR3 is given. The rearrangement links TRBV11-2 to TRBJ2-2; the table assigns TRBD2, which was not confirmed against the DNA. Ends included, the CDR3 has 15 residues. Germline values: CDR1 SGHAT, CDR2 FQNNGV. The CDR3 protein is CASSLVAGGTGELLF.

In the case of this clonotype: The junction departs from the called germline gene at one end, perhaps through a read error. The chain employs TRBV6-1 and TRBJ2-7; D gene ambiguous. The CDR3 is 15 amino acids. The V gene's germline CDR1 is MNHNS and CDR2 SASEGT. The CDR3 DNA sequence: TGTGCCAGCATTTCCAGTCAGCCGAGCTCCTACGAGCATTACTTC. Amino acids: CASISSQPSSYEHYF.

The chain combines TRBV28 with TRBJ1-4, with a possible D match to TRBD1 (6 bases). V lost 5 bases and J 4 bases, leaving 11 bases between the germline ends. CDR3 length: 14 residues. CDR1 is MDHEN and CDR2 is SYDVKM in the germline V gene. The CDR3 DNA sequence: TGTGCCAGCAGTATATCAGGGGTTAATGAAAAACTGTTTTTT. This gives the protein CASSISGVNEKLFF.

Regarding this clonotype: One end of the junction varies from germline; a read error may be responsible. This sequence joins TRBV12-3 or TRBV12-4 and TRBJ1-5, with D hard to call. This CDR3 comprises 15 residues. This CDR3 reads CVSRLVVVSNQPQHF. For the CDR3, the DNA is TGTGTCAGCAGACTTGTGGTGGTATCAAATCAGCCCCAGCATTTT.

As to this clonotype: This sequence may be a read error, since a much larger clone differs from it by one base. The J gene is TRBJ2-1, the V gene TRBV4-3; TRBD2 aligns across 7 bases. Germline V gives CDR1 LGHNA, CDR2 YSLEER. The ends lost 1 base at V and 3 bases at J; junction bases unmatched: 3. This CDR3 has 15 residues. CDR3 amino acids: CASSQGSSGYNEQFF. The CDR3 region has the DNA TGCGCCAGCAGCCAAGGATCTAGCGGCTACAATGAGCAGTTCTTC.

The genes are TRBV11-3 and TRBJ1-1; possibly TRBD1 for D (5 bases). This CDR3 is 18 amino acids long. Germline V lookup: CDR1 SGHNT, CDR2 YENEEA. Trimming took 1 base from V and 1 from J, leaving 19 bases between them. The CDR3 reads CASSLGGHVGQTNTEAFF. In DNA, the CDR3 is TGTGCCAGCAGCTTAGGTGGACACGTCGGGCAGACGAACACTGAAGCTTTCTTT.

Points on this clonotype: This sequence may be a read error, since a much larger clone differs from it by one base. The rearrangement links TRBV10-2 to TRBJ1-2, with D possibly matching TRBD1 (5 bases). The germline V gene encodes CDR1 WSHSY and CDR2 SAAADI. This CDR3 is 14 amino acids long. This CDR3 is CASSGRTSDYGYIF. CDR3 bases: TGCGCCAGCAGTGGGCGGACATCGGATTATGGCTACATCTTC.

With respect to this clonotype: This sequence may be a read error, since a much larger clone differs from it by one base. The V call is TRBV4-2, the J call TRBJ2-5, with D tentatively TRBD1 or TRBD2 (5 bases each). Germline CDR1 is LGHNA and CDR2 is YNFKEQ. This CDR3 has 17 amino acids. The CDR3 reads CASSQQAGAFGREIQYF. CDR3 DNA: TGTGCCAGCAGCCAACAGGCCGGGGCCTTCGGTAGAGAGATCCAGTACTTC.

On this clonotype itself: This may be a read error, as it is one base from a much larger clone. The rearrangement joins TRBV20-1 to TRBJ2-3, with 7 bases fitting TRBD2. The germline CDR1 and CDR2 sequences are DFQATT and SNEGSKA (reference sequence). There are 16 residues in the CDR3. The V segment lost 6 bases and the J segment 7 bases; nucleotides outside the gene matches: 19. This chain's CDR3 is CSAPRVLAGVAHTQYF. The CDR3 coding sequence is TGCAGTGCACCCCGGGTGTTGGCGGGAGTTGCACATACGCAGTATTTT.

For this clonotype: It is likely a read error, because the conserved phenylalanine at the end of the CDR3 is missing. The V and J genes are TRBV6-5 and TRBJ2-2, with D uncertain. Looked up from germline, CDR1 is MNHEY and CDR2 is SVGAGI. The CDR3 consists of 14 residues. V lost 10 bases and J lost 5, with 17 bases in between. The CDR3 DNA is TGTGCCAACAGCCATATCTCCGGGACCGGGGAGCTGTTTTCT. Amino acids: CANSHISGTGELFS.